This is a list of T cell receptor beta chains from one sample in a study of cytomegalovirus exposure and HLA in healthy donors. Generated by immunoSEQ multiplex PCR, the TCRdb table keeps only in-frame clones and is missing some. The table has approximately 110,000 clones, about four fifths seen once; the top ten hold 1.3%. Sequences were obtained from PBMCs. Receptors originate from a middle-aged man in good health and CMV-seronegative. Both conserved end residues are part of each CDR3. The D gene is left open where the match is weak. The size field is filled for only some rows; it gives once, few, many or a size class.

>-|TRBJ2-5|TRBD2|17|TRBV13
TGTGCCAGCAGCTTAGCCCTGGTAGCGGGGTTCCAAGAGACCCAGTACTTC
CASSLALVAGFQETQYF
>-|TRBJ2-5|TRBD1|14|TRBV6-5
TGTGCCAGCAGGCCCGGACAGGGTAGGGAGACCCAGTACTTC
CASRPGQGRETQYF
>-|TRBJ2-7|TRBD2|14|TRBV4-1
TGCGCCAGCAGCCAAGACACCGGGGGGTGGGAGCAGTACTTC
CASSQDTGGWEQYF
>-|TRBJ2-3|-|15|TRBV7-6
TGTGCCAGCAGCTTAACGGGAAAATACACAGATACGCAGTATTTT
CASSLTGKYTDTQYF
>few|TRBJ1-2|-|15|TRBV11-2
TGTGCCAGCAGCTTAATTGGGGGGTGGAACTATGGCTACACCTTC
CASSLIGGWNYGYTF
>-|TRBJ2-7|TRBD2|13|TRBV30
TGTGCCTGGAGAATCGCGGGGGCCTACGAGCAGTACTTC
CAWRIAGAYEQYF
>-|TRBJ2-5|TRBD2|15|TRBV19
TGTGCCAGTAGGGATACCGGGACTAGCATTGAGACCCAGTACTTC
CASRDTGTSIETQYF
>-|TRBJ1-6|TRBD1|15|TRBV12-5
TGTGCTAGTGGCAACATAGGACAGGGTGGTTCACCCCTCCACTTT
CASGNIGQGGSPLHF
>-|TRBJ2-1|-|16|TRBV27
TGTGCCAGCAGTTCCCCCATCGCGGGGGCTAGCGGTGAGCAGTTCTTC
CASSSPIAGASGEQFF
>-|TRBJ1-5|-|16|TRBV30
TGTGCCTGGAGTGTCCAGGGCCGATATAGCAATCAGCCCCAGCATTTT
CAWSVQGRYSNQPQHF
>-|TRBJ2-5|TRBD1|17|TRBV25-1
TGTGCCAGCAGTGAAAATCCCCGGACAGGCATCCAAGAGACCCAGTACTTC
CASSENPRTGIQETQYF
>-|TRBJ2-3|TRBD1|14|TRBV2
TGTGCCAGCAGTTCAGAGGACAGGGGGAGATCGCAGTATTTT
CASSSEDRGRSQYF
>-|TRBJ1-5|TRBD1|18|TRBV16
TGTGCCAGCAGCCAATCTAGGCCAGGGGGCGCGGGCAATCAGCCCCAGCATTTT
CASSQSRPGGAGNQPQHF
>-|TRBJ1-2|-|13|TRBV5-8
TGTGCCAGCAGCTTTGGGGCCTGGGAAGGCTACACCTTC
CASSFGAWEGYTF
>-|TRBJ1-2|-|17|TRBV7-2
TGTGCCAGCAGCTTAGCGCGGCCTGGATGGACAAACTATGGCTACACCTTC
CASSLARPGWTNYGYTF
>-|TRBJ1-3|-|16|TRBV5-1
TGCGCCAGCAGCCCGAAGGGACTGAACTCTGGAAACACCATATATTTT
CASSPKGLNSGNTIYF
>-|TRBJ1-1|-|14|TRBV14
TGTGCCAGCAGCCAAGATTGGGGAGACACTGAAGCTTTCTTT
CASSQDWGDTEAFF
>-|TRBJ2-6|-|15|TRBV7-9
TGTGCCAGCAGCTCCGGACAAAGTGGGGCCAACGTCCTGACTTTC
CASSSGQSGANVLTF
>-|TRBJ1-5|-|14|TRBV27
TGTGTTAAGAGTCAGGGTTATAGCAATCAGCCCCAGCATTTT
CVKSQGYSNQPQHF
>few|TRBJ2-1|-|12|TRBV7-9
TGTTCCAGCAGCTTCGGTGACAATGAGCAGTTCTTC
CSSSFGDNEQFF
>-|TRBJ2-7|-|14|TRBV7-2
TGTGCCAGCAGCTTAGCACCAGTCTCCTACGAGCAGTACTTC
CASSLAPVSYEQYF
>-|TRBJ1-1|-|14|TRBV30
TGTGCCTGGAGTGGGGGACATCGCGGTTCTGAAGCTTTCTTT
CAWSGGHRGSEAFF
>once|TRBJ2-7|-|13|TRBV4-3
TGCGCCAGCAGCCAAGATCGGGGGTGGGAGCAGTACTTC
CASSQDRGWEQYF
>-|TRBJ1-5|TRBD1|15|TRBV2
TGTGCCAGCAGTGTACGGACAGGGGTTTTCCAGCCCCAGCATTTT
CASSVRTGVFQPQHF
>once|TRBJ1-2|TRBD1|13|TRBV5-1
TGCGCCAGCAGCCGAGGGGGCGTGCATGGCTACACCTTC
CASSRGGVHGYTF
>-|TRBJ1-1|-|17|TRBV18
TGTGCCAGCTCAGAGACGGATGGGAGATGGGAAAACACTGAAGCTTTCTTT
CASSETDGRWENTEAFF
>few|TRBJ2-2|TRBD2|16|TRBV7-2
TGTGCCAGCAGCGTGACTAGCGGGAGGGCCACCGGGGAGCTGTTTTTT
CASSVTSGRATGELFF
>-|TRBJ2-5|-|14|TRBV7-9
TGTGCCAGCAGCTTGAGTATGGGGCCGGGGACCCAGTACTTC
CASSLSMGPGTQYF
>few|TRBJ2-7|-|14|TRBV15
TGTGCCACCAGCCGGGGGGACAACGCCTACGAGCAGTACTTC
CATSRGDNAYEQYF
>-|TRBJ2-1|TRBD1|15|TRBV7-7
TGTGCTAGCAGCCCAGGTCGCGGGTCAGGGGGTGAGCAGTTCTTC
CASSPGRGSGGEQFF
>few|TRBJ1-1|-|16|TRBV28
TGTGCCAGCAGTTTGCCCCGCGTGGTAAAGAACACTGAAGCTTTCTTT
CASSLPRVVKNTEAFF
>-|TRBJ1-1|-|17|TRBV5-1
TGCGCCAGCAGCTTTTTTATCTTGAGGGCAACGAACACTGAAGCTTTCTTT
CASSFFILRATNTEAFF
>once|TRBJ2-1|-|15|TRBV19
TGTGCCAGTAGTTCCGACAGACCCCTCGGCAATGAGCAGTTCTTC
CASSSDRPLGNEQFF
>few|TRBJ2-7|TRBD1|17|TRBV7-8
TGTGCCAGCAGCTTAAGAGAACCGGGACAGGGTCCCTACGAGCAGTACTTC
CASSLREPGQGPYEQYF
>-|TRBJ2-7|-|16|TRBV7-6
TGTGCCAGCAGCTTAGCGGGGGAGGGGGTTTCCTACGAGCAGTACTTC
CASSLAGEGVSYEQYF
>-|TRBJ2-1|TRBD2|14|TRBV6-5
TGTGCCAGCAGTTACTCCAGCGGGGGGAATGAGCAGTTCTTC
CASSYSSGGNEQFF
>few|TRBJ2-3|-|13|TRBV5-6
TGTGCCAGCAGCCCTGGCGGGGTGGATACGCAGTATTTT
CASSPGGVDTQYF
>-|TRBJ1-1|-|15|TRBV10-3
TGTGCCATCAGTGTCCTTGGGGGGGAGGACACTGAAGCTTTCTTT
CAISVLGGEDTEAFF
>-|TRBJ1-1|TRBD1|17|TRBV7-2
TGTGCCAGCAGCTTAGCAGGGACAGGGGGCTTGAACACTGAAGCTTTCTTT
CASSLAGTGGLNTEAFF
>few|TRBJ2-7|-|14|TRBV6-6
TGTGCCAGCAGTGACCGACAGGTTCCCTACGAGCAGTACTTC
CASSDRQVPYEQYF
>once|TRBJ1-6|-|16|TRBV14
TGTGCCAGCAGCCAAGATAGGTGGCAGGGAGGTTCACCCCTCCACTTT
CASSQDRWQGGSPLHF
>few|TRBJ1-5|TRBD1|16|TRBV4-2
TGTGCCAGCAGCCAAGATAGGACAGGGGGCCCGAGGCCCCAGCATTTT
CASSQDRTGGPRPQHF
>-|TRBJ2-1|-|14|TRBV9
TGTGCCAGCAGCGTAGTTGGGCCCTACAATGAGCAGTTCTTC
CASSVVGPYNEQFF
>-|TRBJ2-7|TRBD2|13|TRBV5-6
TGTGCCAGCAGCTCGGTGGGAGGGTCCGGGCAGTACTTC
CASSSVGGSGQYF
>-|TRBJ2-1|TRBD2|15|TRBV7-4
TGTGCCAGCAGCTCTAGCGGGGACCTATACAATGAGCAGTTCTTC
CASSSSGDLYNEQFF